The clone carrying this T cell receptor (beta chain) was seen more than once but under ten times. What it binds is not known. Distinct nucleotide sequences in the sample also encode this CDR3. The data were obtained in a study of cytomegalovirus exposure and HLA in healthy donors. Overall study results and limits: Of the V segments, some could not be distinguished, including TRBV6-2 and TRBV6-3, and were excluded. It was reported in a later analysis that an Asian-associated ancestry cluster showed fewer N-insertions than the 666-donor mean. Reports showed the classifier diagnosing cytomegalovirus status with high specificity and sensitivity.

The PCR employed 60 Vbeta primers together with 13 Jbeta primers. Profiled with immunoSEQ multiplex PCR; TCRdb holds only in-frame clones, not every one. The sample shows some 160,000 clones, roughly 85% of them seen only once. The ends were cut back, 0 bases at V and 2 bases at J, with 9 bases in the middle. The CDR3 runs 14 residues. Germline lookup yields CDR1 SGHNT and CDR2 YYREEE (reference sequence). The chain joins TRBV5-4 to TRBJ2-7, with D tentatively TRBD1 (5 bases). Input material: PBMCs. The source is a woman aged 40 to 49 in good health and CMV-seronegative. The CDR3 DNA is TGTGCCAGCAGCTTGGCCCAGGGCCCCTACGAGCAGTACTTC. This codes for CASSLAQGPYEQYF.